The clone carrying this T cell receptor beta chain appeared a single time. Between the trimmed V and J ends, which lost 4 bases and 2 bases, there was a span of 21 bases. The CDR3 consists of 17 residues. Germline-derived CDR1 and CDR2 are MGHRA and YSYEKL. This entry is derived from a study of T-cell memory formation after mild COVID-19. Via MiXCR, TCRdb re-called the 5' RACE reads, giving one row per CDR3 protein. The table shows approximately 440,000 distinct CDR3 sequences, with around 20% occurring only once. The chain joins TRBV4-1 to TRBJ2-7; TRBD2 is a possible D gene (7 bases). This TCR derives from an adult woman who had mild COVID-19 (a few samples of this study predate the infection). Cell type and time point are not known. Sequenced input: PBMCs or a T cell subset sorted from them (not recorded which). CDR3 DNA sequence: TGCGCCAGCAGCCGCGGGGACATAGGGGGGGCCGCCTACGAGCAGTACTTC. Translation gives CASSRGDIGGAAYEQYF.